This T cell receptor beta chain was profiled in a study of blood T cell repertoires in COVID-19. Participants were aged about 18 to 95 years, lived in over 20 US areas, and enrolled virtually. Which cohort a participant joined came from the clinical history participants gave. Recovered Cohort 3 donors showed two negative PCRs, clearance, or symptom resolution. Germline CDR1 SNHLY, CDR2 FYNNEI. The CDR3 sequence is 12 residues long. V lost 8 bases and J lost 5; bases outside the gene matches: 5. In the authors' methods: The authors estimated nucleated cell counts from reference gene primer amplification. The protocol was immunoSEQ multiplex PCR, while the TCRdb copy is restricted to in-frame clones and leaves out a portion. That table furnishes V, J and clone size, whereas the DNA furnished D and trimming. The data hold approximately 250,000 clones, with roughly 87% observed a single time. Only one count was recorded for this clone.

The chain joins TRBV2 to TRBJ1-2; TRBD1 agrees at 7 bases. This TCR was sampled from a woman aged 30 to 39 who had recovered from COVID-19. Material for sequencing was PBMCs or T cells enriched from blood (not recorded which). CDR3 residues: CASPPGGYGYTF. CDR3 bases: TGTGCCAGCCCCCCAGGGGGGTATGGCTACACCTTC.